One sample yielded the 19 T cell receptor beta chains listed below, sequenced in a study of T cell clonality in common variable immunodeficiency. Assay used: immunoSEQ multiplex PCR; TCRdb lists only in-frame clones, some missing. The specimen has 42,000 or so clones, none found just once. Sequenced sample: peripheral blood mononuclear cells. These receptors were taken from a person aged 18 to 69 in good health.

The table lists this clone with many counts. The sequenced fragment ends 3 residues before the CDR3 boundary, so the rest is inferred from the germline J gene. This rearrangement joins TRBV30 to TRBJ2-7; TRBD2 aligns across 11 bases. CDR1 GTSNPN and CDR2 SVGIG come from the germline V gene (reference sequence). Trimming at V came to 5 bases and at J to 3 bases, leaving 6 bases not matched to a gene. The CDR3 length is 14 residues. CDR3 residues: CAWGGTSGYYEQYF. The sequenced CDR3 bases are TGTGCCTGGGGGGGGACTAGCGGATACTACGAG.

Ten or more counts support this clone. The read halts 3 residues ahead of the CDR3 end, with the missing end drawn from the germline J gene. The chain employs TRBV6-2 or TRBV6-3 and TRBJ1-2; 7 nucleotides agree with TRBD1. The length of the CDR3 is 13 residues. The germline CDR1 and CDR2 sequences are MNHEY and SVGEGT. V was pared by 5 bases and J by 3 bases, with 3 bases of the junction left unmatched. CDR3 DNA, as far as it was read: TGTGCCAGCAGTCGACAGGGAGACTATGGC. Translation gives CASSRQGDYG. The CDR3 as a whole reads CASSRQGDYGYTF.

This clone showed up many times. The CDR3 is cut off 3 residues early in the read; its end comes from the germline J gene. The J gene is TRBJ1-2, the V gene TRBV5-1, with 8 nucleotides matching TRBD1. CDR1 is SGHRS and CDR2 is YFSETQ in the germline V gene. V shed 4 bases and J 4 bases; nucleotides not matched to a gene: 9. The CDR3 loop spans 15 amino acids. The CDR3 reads CASSQTGDRIYGYTF. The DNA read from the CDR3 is TGCGCCAGCAGCCAGACAGGGGATCGGATCTATGGC.

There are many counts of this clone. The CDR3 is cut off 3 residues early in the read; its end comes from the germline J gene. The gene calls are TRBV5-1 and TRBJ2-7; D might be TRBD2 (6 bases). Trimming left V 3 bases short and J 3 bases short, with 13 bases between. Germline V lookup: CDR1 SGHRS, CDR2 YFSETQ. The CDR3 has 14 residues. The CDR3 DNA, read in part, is TGCGCCAGCAGCTCACTGGGGGGTGGCTACGAG. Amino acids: CASSSLGGGYE. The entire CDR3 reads CASSSLGGGYEQYF.

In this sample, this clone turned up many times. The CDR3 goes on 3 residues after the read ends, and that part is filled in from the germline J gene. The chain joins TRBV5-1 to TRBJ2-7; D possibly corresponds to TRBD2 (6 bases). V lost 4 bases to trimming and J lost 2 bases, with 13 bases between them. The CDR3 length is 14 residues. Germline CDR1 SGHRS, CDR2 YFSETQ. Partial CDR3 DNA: TGCGCCAGCAGCCCGGACGGGGGACCCTACGAG. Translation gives CASSPDGGPYE. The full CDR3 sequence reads CASSPDGGPYEQYF.

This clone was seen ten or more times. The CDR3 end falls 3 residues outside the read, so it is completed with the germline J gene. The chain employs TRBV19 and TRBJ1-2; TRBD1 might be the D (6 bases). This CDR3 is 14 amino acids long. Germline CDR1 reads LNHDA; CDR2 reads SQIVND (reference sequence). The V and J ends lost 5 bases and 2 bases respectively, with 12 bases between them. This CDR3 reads CASSRWTENYGYTF. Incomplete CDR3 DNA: TGTGCCAGTAGTCGATGGACAGAAAACTATGGC.

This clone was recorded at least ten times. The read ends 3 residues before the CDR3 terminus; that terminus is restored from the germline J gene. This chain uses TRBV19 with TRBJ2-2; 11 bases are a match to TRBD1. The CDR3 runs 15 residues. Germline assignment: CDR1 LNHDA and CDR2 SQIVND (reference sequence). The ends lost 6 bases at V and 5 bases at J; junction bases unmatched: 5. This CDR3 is CASSGQGAWTGELFF. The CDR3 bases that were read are TGTGCCAGTAGCGGACAGGGGGCGTGGACCGGGGAG.

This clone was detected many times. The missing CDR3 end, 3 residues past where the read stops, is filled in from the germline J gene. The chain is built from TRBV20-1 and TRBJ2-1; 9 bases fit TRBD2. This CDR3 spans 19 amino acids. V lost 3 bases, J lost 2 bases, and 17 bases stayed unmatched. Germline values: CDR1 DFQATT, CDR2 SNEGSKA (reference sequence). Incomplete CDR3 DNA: TGCAGTGCTAGGGGTATAATAGCGGGAGAGGAAGGGACCTACAATGAG. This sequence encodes CSARGIIAGEEGTYNE. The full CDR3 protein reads CSARGIIAGEEGTYNEQFF.

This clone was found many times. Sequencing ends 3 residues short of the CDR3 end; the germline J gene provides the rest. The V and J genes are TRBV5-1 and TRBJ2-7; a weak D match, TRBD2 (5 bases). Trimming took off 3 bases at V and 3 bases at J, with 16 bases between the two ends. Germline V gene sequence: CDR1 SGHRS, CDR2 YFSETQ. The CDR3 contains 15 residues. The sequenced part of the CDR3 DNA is TGCGCCAGCAGCTCCCCGGGGTCTCGGGTCTACGAG. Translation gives CASSSPGSRVYE. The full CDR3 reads CASSSPGSRVYEQYF.

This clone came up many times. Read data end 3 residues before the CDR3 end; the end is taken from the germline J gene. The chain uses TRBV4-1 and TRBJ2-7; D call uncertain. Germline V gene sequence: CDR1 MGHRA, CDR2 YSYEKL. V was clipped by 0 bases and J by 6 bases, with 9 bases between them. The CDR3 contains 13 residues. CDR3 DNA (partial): TGCGCCAGCAGCCAAGACCTACTAAGCGAG. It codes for CASSQDLLSE. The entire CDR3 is CASSQDLLSEQYF.

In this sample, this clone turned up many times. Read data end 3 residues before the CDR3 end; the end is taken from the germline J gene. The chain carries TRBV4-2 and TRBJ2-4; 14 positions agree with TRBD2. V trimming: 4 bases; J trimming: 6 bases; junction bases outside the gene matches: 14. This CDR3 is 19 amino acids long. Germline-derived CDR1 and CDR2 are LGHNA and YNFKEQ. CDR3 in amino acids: CASSPNPGTSGSGTNIQYF. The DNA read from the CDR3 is TGTGCCAGCAGCCCCAATCCCGGGACTAGCGGGAGTGGTACAAACATT.

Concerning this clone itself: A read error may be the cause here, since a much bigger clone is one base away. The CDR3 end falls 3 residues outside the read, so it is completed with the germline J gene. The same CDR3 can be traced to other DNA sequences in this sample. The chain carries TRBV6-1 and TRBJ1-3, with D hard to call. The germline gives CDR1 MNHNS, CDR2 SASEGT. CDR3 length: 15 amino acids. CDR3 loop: CASSVGLSSGNTIYF. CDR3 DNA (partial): TGTGCCAGCAGTGTGGGCCTTTCCTCTGGAAACACA.

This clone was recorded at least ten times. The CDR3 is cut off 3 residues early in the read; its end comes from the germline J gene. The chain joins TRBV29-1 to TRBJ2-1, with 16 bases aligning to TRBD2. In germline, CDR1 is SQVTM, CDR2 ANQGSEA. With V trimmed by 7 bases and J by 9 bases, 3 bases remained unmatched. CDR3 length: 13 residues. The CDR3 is CSGGLAGGGEQFF. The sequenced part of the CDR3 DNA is TGCAGCGGGGGACTAGCGGGAGGGGGTGAG.

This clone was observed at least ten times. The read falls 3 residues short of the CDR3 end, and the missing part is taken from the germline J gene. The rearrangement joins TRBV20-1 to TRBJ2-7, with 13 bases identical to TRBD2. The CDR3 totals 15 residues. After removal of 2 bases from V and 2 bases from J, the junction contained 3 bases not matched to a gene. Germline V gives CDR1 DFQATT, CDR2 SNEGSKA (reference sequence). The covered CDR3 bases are TGCAGTGCTAGAAGGACTAGCGGGAGCCCCTACGAG. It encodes CSARRTSGSPYE. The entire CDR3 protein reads CSARRTSGSPYEQYF.

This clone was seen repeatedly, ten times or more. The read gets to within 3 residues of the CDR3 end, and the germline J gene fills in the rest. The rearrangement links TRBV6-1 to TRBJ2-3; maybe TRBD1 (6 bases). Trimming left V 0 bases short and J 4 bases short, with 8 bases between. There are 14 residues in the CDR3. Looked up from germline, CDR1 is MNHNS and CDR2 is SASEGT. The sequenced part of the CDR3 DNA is TGTGCCAGCAGTGAAGCCAGGGGCCCAGATACG. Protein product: CASSEARGPDT. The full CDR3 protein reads CASSEARGPDTQYF.

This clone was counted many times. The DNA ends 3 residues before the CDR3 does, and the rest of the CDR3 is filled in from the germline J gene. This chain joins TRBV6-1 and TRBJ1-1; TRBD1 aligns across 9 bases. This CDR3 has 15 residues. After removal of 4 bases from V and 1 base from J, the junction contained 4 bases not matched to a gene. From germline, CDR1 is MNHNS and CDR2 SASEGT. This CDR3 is CASSATGGRNTEAFF. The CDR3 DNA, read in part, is TGTGCCAGCAGTGCCACAGGGGGCAGGAACACTGAA.

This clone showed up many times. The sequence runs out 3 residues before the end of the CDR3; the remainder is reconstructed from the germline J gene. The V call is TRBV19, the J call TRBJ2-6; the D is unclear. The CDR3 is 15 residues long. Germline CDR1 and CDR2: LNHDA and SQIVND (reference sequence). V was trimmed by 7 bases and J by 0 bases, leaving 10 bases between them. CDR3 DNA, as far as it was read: TGTGCCAGTAACGACATGTCCTCTGGGGCCAACGTC. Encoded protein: CASNDMSSGANV. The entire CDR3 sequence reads CASNDMSSGANVLTF.

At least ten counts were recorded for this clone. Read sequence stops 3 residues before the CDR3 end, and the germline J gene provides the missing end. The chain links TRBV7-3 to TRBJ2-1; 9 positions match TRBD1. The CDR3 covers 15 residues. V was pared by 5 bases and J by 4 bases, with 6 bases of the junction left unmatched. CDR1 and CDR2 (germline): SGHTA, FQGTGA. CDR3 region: CASSRTGVGYNEQFF. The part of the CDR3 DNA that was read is TGTGCCAGCAGCCGGACAGGGGTGGGTTACAATGAG.

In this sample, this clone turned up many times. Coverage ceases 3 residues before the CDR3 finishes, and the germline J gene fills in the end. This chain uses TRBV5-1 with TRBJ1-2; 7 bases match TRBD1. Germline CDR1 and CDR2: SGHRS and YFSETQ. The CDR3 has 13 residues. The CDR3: CASSPLTGHGYTF. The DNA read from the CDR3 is TGCGCCAGCAGCCCCCTGACAGGGCACGGC.